The clone carrying this T cell receptor (beta chain) was recorded once. This entry comes from a study of blood T cell repertoires in COVID-19. Study overall: Samples came from the United States, Italy and Spain, spanning acute and convalescent COVID-19.

TCRdb's copy holds only in-frame clones and misses some; the assay was immunoSEQ multiplex PCR. Among some 200,000 clones listed, about 80% were seen once. The sequenced sample was PBMCs or T cells enriched from blood (not recorded which). This clonotype was obtained from a woman between 45 and 60 years old who had been exposed to COVID-19.

CDR3 amino acids: CASSPEETQYF. CDR3 nucleotide sequence: TGTGCCAGCAGCCCGGAGGAGACCCAGTACTTC. This chain joins TRBV11-2 and TRBJ2-5; no reliable D call. The ends were cut back, 5 bases at V and 5 bases at J, with 6 bases in the middle. The germline gives CDR1 SGHAT, CDR2 FQNNGV. The CDR3 covers 11 residues.